The 30 T cell receptor beta chains below come from one sample, sequenced in a study of blood T cell repertoires in COVID-19. Using immunoSEQ multiplex PCR, the repertoire was profiled, and TCRdb retains in-frame clones only, with some absent. This table holds around 140,000 clones, approximately 92% found once. Sample: peripheral blood. These receptors were taken from a man between 18 and 35 years old with COVID-19, enrolled during active disease.

This sequence joins TRBV6-6 and TRBJ1-1; TRBD1 might be the D (6 bases). CDR1 and CDR2 from the germline V gene are MNHNY and SVGAGI (reference sequence). The CDR3 has 13 residues. The V end lost 4 bases, the J end lost 4 bases, and 10 bases lay between the germline ends. CDR3 amino acids: CASSLDSFTEAFF. The CDR3 DNA sequence: TGTGCCAGCAGTTTGGACAGCTTCACTGAAGCTTTCTTT.

In this sample, this clone turned up once. The genes are TRBV3-1 (or the pseudogene TRBV3-2) and TRBJ2-5, with a possible D match to TRBD2 (6 bases). CDR1 and CDR2 from the germline V gene are LGHDT and YNNKEL (reference sequence). V was shortened by 0 bases and J by 1 base, with 12 bases between the two germline ends. This CDR3 contains 16 residues. CDR3 sequence: CASSQEFGSPQETQYF. In DNA, the CDR3 is TGTGCCAGCAGCCAAGAGTTCGGGAGCCCCCAAGAGACCCAGTACTTC.

V and J are TRBV28 and TRBJ2-2; perhaps TRBD2 as D (6 bases). The CDR3 contains 13 residues. The ends were cut back, 2 bases at V and 6 bases at J, with 7 bases in the middle. The V gene's germline CDR1 is MDHEN and CDR2 SYDVKM. The CDR3: CASSLGGPGELFF. The CDR3 bases are TGTGCCAGCAGTTTAGGAGGGCCCGGGGAGCTGTTTTTT.

The J gene is TRBJ1-1, the V gene TRBV9; D gene uncertain. Germline values: CDR1 SGDLS, CDR2 YYNGEE. Between the trimmed V and J ends, which lost 6 bases and 7 bases, there was a span of 13 bases. CDR3 size: 12 residues. The CDR3 sequence: CASTGLGREAFF. The CDR3 bases are TGTGCCAGCACCGGACTCGGACGTGAAGCTTTCTTT.

V usage is TRBV25-1 and J usage is TRBJ2-5, with TRBD1 identical over 8 bases. Germline trimming cut 6 bases from V and 2 bases from J; bases unmatched to any gene: 5. The length of the CDR3 is 14 residues. Germline V gene data show CDR1 as MGHDK and CDR2 as SYGVNS. DNA for the CDR3: TGTGCCAGCAGCCCCGACAGGGGACAAGAGACCCAGTACTTC. Encoded protein: CASSPDRGQETQYF.

This chain joins TRBV27 and TRBJ1-1, with D unresolved. V was pared by 3 bases and J by 3 bases, with 11 bases between. The CDR3 length is 14 residues. Looked up from germline, CDR1 is MNHEY and CDR2 is SMNVEV (reference sequence). CDR3 coding DNA: TGTGCCAGCAGTTTGGCCGGGAGCTACACTGAAGCTTTCTTT. As protein: CASSLAGSYTEAFF.

J is TRBJ2-3 and V is TRBV24-1, with D possibly being TRBD2 (7 bases). The CDR3 runs 14 residues. Trimming stripped 7 bases from V and 8 bases from J, with 18 bases between. The germline V gene has CDR1 KGHDR and CDR2 SFDVKD. This CDR3 is CATSSGRGAGTQYF. CDR3 in DNA: TGTGCCACCAGCTCCGGCCGGGGGGCAGGTACGCAGTATTTT.

The chain joins TRBV2 to TRBJ2-2; 10 nucleotides align to TRBD2. The length of the CDR3 is 15 residues. Germline CDR1 is SNHLY and CDR2 is FYNNEI. After removal of 2 bases from V and 7 bases from J, the junction contained 4 bases not matched to a gene. CDR3 loop: CASSERTSGYGELFF. CDR3 bases: TGTGCCAGCAGTGAAAGGACTAGCGGCTACGGGGAGCTGTTTTTT.

The rearrangement joins TRBV9 to TRBJ2-7; 13 bases are shared with TRBD2. The length of the CDR3 is 15 residues. The germline gives CDR1 SGDLS, CDR2 YYNGEE. Trimming removed 7 bases from V and 2 bases from J; junction bases left unmatched: 6. The CDR3 reads CASAPGLAGAYEQYF. The CDR3 DNA sequence: TGTGCCAGCGCCCCAGGACTAGCGGGAGCCTACGAGCAGTACTTC.

This clone was found a few times. The chain employs TRBV6-6 and TRBJ2-7, with a possible D match to TRBD1 (7 bases). V shed 7 bases and J shed 3 bases, with 19 bases lying between them. The CDR3 is 15 residues long. The V gene's germline CDR1 is MNHNY and CDR2 SVGAGI (reference sequence). DNA of the CDR3: TGTGCCAGCACCCCCCGGGGGACAGTACACTACGAGCAGTACTTC. The encoded protein is CASTPRGTVHYEQYF.

This chain connects TRBV11-2 to TRBJ2-7, with D possibly being TRBD1 (6 bases). The length of the CDR3 is 16 residues. CDR1 and CDR2 (germline): SGHAT, FQNNGV. Trimming removed 9 bases at V and 0 bases at J, with 21 bases between. CDR3 sequence (DNA): TGTGCCAGTCTATCCCTACGCGGACAGAACTCCTACGAGCAGTACTTC. It codes for CASLSLRGQNSYEQYF.

In its sample, this clone was seen many times. The rearrangement joins TRBV27 to TRBJ1-5; 12 bases fit TRBD1. V trimming: 4 bases; J trimming: 7 bases; junction bases outside the gene matches: 8. Germline CDR1 reads MNHEY; CDR2 reads SMNVEV (reference sequence). CDR3 size: 16 residues. The CDR3 nucleotides are TGTGCCAGCAGTTCTCGGGACAGGGGGCCAGGGCAGCCCCAGCATTTT. Amino acids: CASSSRDRGPGQPQHF.

The V and J genes are TRBV5-6 and TRBJ2-5, with 10 bases lining up with TRBD1. The CDR3 sequence is 17 residues long. CDR1 SGHDT and CDR2 YYEEEE come from the germline V gene. V lost 0 bases, J lost 0 bases, and 5 bases stayed unmatched. The CDR3 region is CASSLVGTGANQETQYF. The CDR3 DNA sequence: TGTGCCAGCAGCTTGGTGGGGACAGGGGCAAACCAAGAGACCCAGTACTTC.

The chain uses TRBV12-5 and TRBJ1-3; D is unclear. This CDR3 region has 13 residues. Germline V gene data show CDR1 as LGHNT and CDR2 as FRNRAP. Between the trimmed V and J ends, which lost 1 base and 9 bases, there was a span of 10 bases. In DNA, the CDR3 is TGTGCTAGTGGTTTGGACAGCCAGAGCACCATATATTTT. It translates to CASGLDSQSTIYF.

The chain links TRBV12-3 or TRBV12-4 to TRBJ2-6; D unclear. CDR3 size: 13 residues. The V and J ends lost 10 bases and 3 bases respectively, with 10 bases between them. CDR3 loop: CAILPDGANVLTF. CDR3 DNA: TGTGCCATCCTACCCGATGGGGCCAACGTCCTGACTTTC.

The V call is TRBV25-1, the J call TRBJ1-1; a possible D gene is TRBD1 (6 bases). The V and J ends lost 3 bases and 4 bases respectively, with 9 bases between them. CDR3 length: 13 amino acids. Germline CDR1 MGHDK, CDR2 SYGVNS. CDR3 nucleotide sequence: TGTGCCAGCAGTGAGCAGGGGTTCACTGAAGCTTTCTTT. It translates to CASSEQGFTEAFF.

The CDR3 DNA follows: TGCGCCAGCACCGCTCGAGTATCGTCAGGGGCCCATGGCTACACCTTC. It encodes CASTARVSSGAHGYTF. V gene TRBV4-3 combines with J gene TRBJ1-2; possible D gene TRBD1, 6 bases. Trimming cost V 7 bases and J 6 bases, with 24 bases left between them. CDR3 length: 16 amino acids. Per the germline V gene, CDR1 is LGHNA and CDR2 is YSLEER.

This clone was counted a few times. This chain links TRBV6-5 with TRBJ2-2; TRBD2 aligns across 10 bases. Germline-derived CDR1 and CDR2 are MNHEY and SVGAGI. The length of the CDR3 is 14 residues. V trimming: 6 bases; J trimming: 5 bases; junction bases outside the gene matches: 3. The CDR3 bases are TGTGCCAGCAGGGGACTAGCGCTTACCGGGGAGCTGTTTTTT. Its protein product is CASRGLALTGELFF.

The J gene is TRBJ1-1, the V gene TRBV19; D possibly corresponds to TRBD1 (6 bases). Deletions cut 5 bases from V and 4 bases from J, with 17 bases between. The CDR3 extends over 15 amino acids. The germline CDR1 and CDR2 sequences are LNHDA and SQIVND (reference sequence). The CDR3 sequence is CASSSRGGPGTEAFF. Here the CDR3 DNA reads TGTGCCAGTAGTTCAAGGGGGGGGCCGGGCACTGAAGCTTTCTTT. Full variable domain (missing parts from reference TRBV19 and TRBJ1-1): DGGITQSPKYLFRKEGQNVTLSCEQNLNHDAMYWYRQDPGQGLRLIYYSQIVNDFQKGDIAEGYSVSREKKESFPLTVTSAQKNPTAFYLCASSSRGGPGTEAFFGQGTRLTVV.

The chain links TRBV29-1 to TRBJ1-1, with a tentative D call TRBD1 (5 bases). The CDR3 loop spans 10 amino acids. Looked up from germline, CDR1 is SQVTM and CDR2 is ANQGSEA. The ends were cut back, 5 bases at V and 6 bases at J, with 7 bases in the middle. The DNA for the CDR3 is TGCAGCGTTTCGGGGGCTGAAGCTTTCTTT. The encoded protein is CSVSGAEAFF.

The V and J genes are TRBV27 and TRBJ1-5; TRBD1 matches 9 bases. The CDR3 contains 15 residues. The germline V gene has CDR1 MNHEY and CDR2 SMNVEV (reference sequence). After removal of 5 bases from V and 5 bases from J, the junction contained 7 bases not matched to a gene. CDR3 region: CASSPSRDRDQPQHF. The CDR3 nucleotides read TGTGCCAGCAGTCCGTCCCGGGACAGGGATCAGCCCCAGCATTTT.

CDR3 residues: CASSQDRLAGYEQYF. The CDR3 DNA reads TGTGCCAGCAGCCAAGATCGCCTAGCGGGCTACGAGCAGTACTTC. The genes are TRBV3-1 (or the pseudogene TRBV3-2) and TRBJ2-7; TRBD2 agrees at 8 bases. In germline, CDR1 is LGHDT, CDR2 YNNKEL (reference sequence). The CDR3 has 15 residues. V gave up 0 bases and J gave up 3 bases; unmatched junction bases: 4.

The chain employs TRBV7-2 and TRBJ2-5, with 11 bases lining up with TRBD2. Germline CDR1 is SGHTA and CDR2 is FQGNSA. V lost 5 bases and J lost 3; bases outside the gene matches: 11. CDR3 length: 17 amino acids. The CDR3 is CASSLYYPTSGEETQYF. CDR3 coding DNA: TGTGCCAGCAGCCTATACTACCCGACTAGCGGGGAAGAGACCCAGTACTTC. The full variable domain, rest sourced from reference TRBV7-2 and TRBJ2-5, is GAGVSQSPSNKVTEKGKDVELRCDPISGHTALYWYRQSLGQGLEFLIYFQGNSAPDKSGLPSDRFSAERTGGSVSTLTIQRTQQEDSAVYLCASSLYYPTSGEETQYFGPGTRLLVL.

The count of this clone is one. The chain employs TRBV7-6 and TRBJ2-3; TRBD2 matches at 16 bases. CDR3 length: 19 residues. The germline CDR1 and CDR2 sequences are SGHVS and FNYEAQ. J was trimmed by 0 bases and V by 1 base; bases with no gene match: 4. This chain's CDR3 is CASSLVGTSGRASTDTQYF. CDR3 DNA sequence: TGTGCCAGCAGCTTAGTCGGGACTAGCGGGAGGGCAAGCACAGATACGCAGTATTTT.

This clone was seen a few times. This chain joins TRBV3-1 (or the pseudogene TRBV3-2) and TRBJ2-7, with 10 bases fitting TRBD1. Per germline, CDR1 LGHDT and CDR2 YNNKEL (reference sequence). V lost 3 bases and J lost 5; bases outside the gene matches: 13. The CDR3 has 17 residues. The CDR3 sequence: CASSQSGTGAVLDEQYF. The CDR3 bases are TGTGCCAGCAGCCAGTCCGGGACAGGGGCCGTATTGGACGAGCAGTACTTC.

V is TRBV27 and J is TRBJ2-7, with D possibly matching TRBD2 (6 bases). From germline, CDR1 is MNHEY and CDR2 SMNVEV (reference sequence). V lost 2 bases and J 0 bases, leaving 20 bases between the germline ends. The CDR3 is made up of 18 amino acids. In DNA, the CDR3 is TGTGCCAGCAGTTTACCCCTCCCCTTAGCGGTGTGCTCCTACGAGCAGTACTTC. Translated: CASSLPLPLAVCSYEQYF.

This clone was recorded once. J is TRBJ1-2 and V is TRBV3-1 (or the pseudogene TRBV3-2); TRBD1 might be the D (6 bases). The CDR3 covers 15 residues. Per germline, CDR1 LGHDT and CDR2 YNNKEL (reference sequence). V shed 3 bases and J shed 8 bases, with 19 bases lying between them. The CDR3 nucleotides are TGTGCCAGCAGCCAGAGGAAGAAGGCAGGGGAAGGCTACACCTTC. It codes for CASSQRKKAGEGYTF.

The gene calls are TRBV7-9 and TRBJ2-5, with 9 bases that match TRBD1. CDR3 length: 15 residues. Losses at the gene ends were 2 bases for V and 5 bases for J; bases not matched to a gene: 6. Germline CDR1 SEHNR, CDR2 FQNEAQ (reference sequence). CDR3 nucleotide sequence: TGTGCCAGCAGCTTATGGACAGGGGTATCGGAGACCCAGTACTTC. The encoded protein is CASSLWTGVSETQYF.

V gene TRBV6-2 or TRBV6-3 combines with J gene TRBJ2-7; possibly TRBD2 for D (5 bases). The germline gives CDR1 MNHEY, CDR2 SVGEGT. The length of the CDR3 is 12 residues. V was cut by 0 bases and J by 6 bases, with 6 bases left in between. This CDR3 reads CASSYSRVEQYF. As DNA, the CDR3 is TGTGCCAGCAGTTACTCGAGGGTCGAGCAGTACTTC.

This CDR3 is CASSSSRPSGANVLTF. The CDR3 coding sequence is TGTGCCAGCAGCTCCTCTAGACCATCTGGGGCCAACGTCCTGACTTTC. V gene TRBV7-6 combines with J gene TRBJ2-6; no firm D call. This CDR3 spans 16 amino acids. V gave up 4 bases and J gave up 1 base, with 11 bases separating them. Germline V gene lookup returns CDR1 SGHVS and CDR2 FNYEAQ.